A selection of T cell receptor beta chains follows, all from one sample in a study of Ad26.COV2.S vaccination and SARS-CoV-2 variants. TCRdb's copy holds only in-frame clones and misses some; the assay was immunoSEQ multiplex PCR. The table includes about 480,000 clones, 70% to 90% detected once. The material sequenced was peripheral blood, taken in a trial of Ad26.COV2.S vaccine versus placebo. The origin of the receptors is a person aged 18 to 65 who received the Ad26.COV2.S COVID-19 vaccine or a placebo. CDR3s include the opening cysteine and the closing phenylalanine or tryptophan. D genes are given only for firm matches. Clone size appears in some rows only: once, few, many, or a class for an expanded clone.

>TRBV11-2|few|TRBJ2-2|TRBD2
TGTGCCAGCAGCCCCTTTTTGTCTAGAGGGAGGGGTCACGGGGAGCTGTTTTTT
CASSPFLSRGRGHGELFF
>TRBV7-2|.|TRBJ2-7|TRBD2
TGTGCCAGCAGCTTAGGAGGACTAGCGGGGGCCTACGAGCAGTACTTC
CASSLGGLAGAYEQYF
>TRBV6-6|.|TRBJ2-2|TRBD2
TGTGCCAGCAGTTTCCGAGCGGGGTCGGGCACCGGGGAGCTGTTTTTT
CASSFRAGSGTGELFF
>TRBV27|.|TRBJ2-3|TRBD2
TGTGCCACCCGAGGGGCGGGAGGATCCACAGATACGCAGTATTTT
CATRGAGGSTDTQYF
>TRBV7-2|.|TRBJ2-7|.
TGTGCCAGCAGCTTAGTAGTTCAGGAATCCTACGAGCAGTACTTC
CASSLVVQESYEQYF
>TRBV6-6|.|TRBJ2-1|TRBD1
TGTGCCAGCAGTCGAGCTTCCGGGACAGGGTCCCCCAATGAGCAGTTCTTC
CASSRASGTGSPNEQFF
>TRBV12-3/TRBV12-4|.|TRBJ2-2|.
TGTGCCAGCAGTTTAACTGCCGCCGGGGAGCTGTTTTTT
CASSLTAAGELFF
>TRBV19|.|TRBJ1-2|.
TGTGCCACTCAAAGGGGGGATGACTATGGCTACACCTTC
CATQRGDDYGYTF
>TRBV7-2|.|TRBJ1-6|TRBD1
TGTGCCAGCAGCTTACCAACAGGGGTTAATTCACCCCTCCACTTT
CASSLPTGVNSPLHF
>TRBV6-5|.|TRBJ2-5|.
TGTGCCAGCAGTAGGGGGGCACAGGGAGAGACCCAGTACTTC
CASSRGAQGETQYF
>TRBV30|.|TRBJ2-4|.
TGTGCCTGGAATTTGGGCCCACCCAAAAACATTCAGTACTTC
CAWNLGPPKNIQYF
>TRBV2|.|TRBJ1-4|.
TGTGCCAGCAGCCAACCGTGGGGTGCTGGTGAAAAACTGTTTTTT
CASSQPWGAGEKLFF
>TRBV5-1|.|TRBJ2-2|.
TGCGCCAGCAGCCGCGAGACCGAAGCGATCACCGGGGAGCTGTTTTTT
CASSRETEAITGELFF
>TRBV6-5|.|TRBJ2-7|TRBD2
TGTGCCAGCCAGAGCGGGAGGTGCTACGAGCAGTACTTC
CASQSGRCYEQYF
>TRBV3-1/TRBV3-2|.|TRBJ1-1|.
TGTGCCAGCAGCCAAGATCAGAGGAACACTGAAGCTTTCTTT
CASSQDQRNTEAFF
>TRBV9|.|TRBJ2-1|.
TGTGCCAGCAGCGTAGGAAGCGGATCCTACAATGAGCAGTTCTTC
CASSVGSGSYNEQFF
>TRBV7-9|.|TRBJ2-1|.
TGTGCCAGCAGCTCCCCCAATGAGCAGTTCTTC
CASSSPNEQFF
>TRBV5-1|.|TRBJ2-6|TRBD1
TGCGCCAGCACCCCGGGACAGGGGAGCTCTGGGGCCAACGTCCTGACTTTC
CASTPGQGSSGANVLTF
>TRBV28|.|TRBJ2-3|.
TGTGCCAGCACCGCCGCCGGACTGAACACAGATACGCAGTATTTT
CASTAAGLNTDTQYF
>TRBV15|.|TRBJ2-4|.
TGTGCCACCAGCAGGGAAAGGTTAGCCAAAAACATTCAGTACTTC
CATSRERLAKNIQYF
>TRBV19|.|TRBJ2-1|TRBD1
TGTGCCAGTAGTAGGGACAGGGGGTTCGATGAGCAGTTCTTC
CASSRDRGFDEQFF
>TRBV7-2|.|TRBJ1-1|TRBD1
TGTGCCAGCAGCTCGGACAGGGGGCGGTACACTGAAGCTTTCTTT
CASSSDRGRYTEAFF